This TCR beta chain was found in a study of blood T cell repertoires in COVID-19. Background on the study: COVID-19 samples from acute and convalescent phases originated in the United States, Italy and Spain. The analysed material was cDNA or gDNA that came from T cells, B-cell-depleted T cells, or PBMCs.

In the study's own analysis: By means of reference gene primer amplification, nucleated cell counts were estimated. The repertoire was sequenced with immunoSEQ multiplex PCR; TCRdb's copy has only in-frame clones and lacks some. V, J and clone size derive from that table, while D and trimming were established from the DNA sequence. This sample has fewer than 80,000 clones; around 89% occur once, and the top ten carry about 21%. From germline, CDR1 is SGHTA and CDR2 FQGNSA. The CDR3 has 15 amino acids. V gave up 5 bases and J gave up 4 bases; unmatched junction bases: 8. Sequencing used peripheral blood. The sequence was collected from a human donor in a cohort sampled during active COVID-19. This chain connects TRBV7-2 to TRBJ2-7, with 10 positions matching TRBD1. The chain's CDR3 is CASSRPGTGVYEQYF. The CDR3 DNA sequence: TGTGCCAGCAGCCGCCCCGGGACAGGGGTGTACGAGCAGTACTTC.